One sample yielded the 18 T cell receptor beta chains listed below, sequenced in a study of blood T cell repertoires in COVID-19. TCRdb's table, derived via immunoSEQ multiplex PCR, lists solely in-frame clones and lacks some. The data hold some 300,000 clones, with less than 90% observed a single time. The specimen sequenced was PBMCs or T cells enriched from blood (not recorded which). The receptors here all came from a woman aged 30 to 39 who had recovered from COVID-19.

The V call is TRBV11-3, the J call TRBJ2-3; D might be TRBD2 (6 bases). V was shortened by 5 bases and J by 6 bases, with 12 bases between the two germline ends. This CDR3 region has 13 residues. CDR1 is SGHNT and CDR2 is YENEEA in the germline V gene. The CDR3 DNA sequence: TGTGCCAGCAGCATGATGAGCGGGGATACGCAGTATTTT. Amino acids: CASSMMSGDTQYF.

The V call is TRBV6-5, the J call TRBJ1-2; 9 nucleotides line up with TRBD1. There are 14 residues in the CDR3. Germline V CDR1 and CDR2: MNHEY, SVGAGI. V shed 6 bases, J shed 4 bases, and the junction held 6 bases outside the gene matches. The CDR3 sequence is CASSRDRAGYGYTF. CDR3 DNA: TGTGCCAGCAGCCGGGACAGGGCAGGCTATGGCTACACCTTC.

In this sample, this clone turned up once. The rearrangement joins TRBV6-6 to TRBJ2-5, with 11 bases lining up with TRBD1. V shed 6 bases, J shed 5 bases, and the junction held 8 bases outside the gene matches. The length of the CDR3 is 15 residues. Germline loops: CDR1 MNHNY, CDR2 SVGAGI (reference sequence). The CDR3 DNA is TGTGCCAGCAGGCTCCGGGACAGGGGGGGGGAGACCCAGTACTTC. Residues: CASRLRDRGGETQYF.

This clone has just a few counts. The chain combines TRBV18 with TRBJ2-1, with a possible D match to TRBD2 (5 bases). The CDR3 runs to 15 residues. The ends were cut back, 6 bases at V and 4 bases at J, with 16 bases in the middle. From germline, CDR1 is KGHSH and CDR2 LQKENI. The CDR3 protein is CASSPQATSYNEQFF. In nucleotides, the CDR3 is TGTGCCAGCTCGCCTCAGGCCACTAGTTACAATGAGCAGTTCTTC.

The rearrangement links TRBV28 to TRBJ1-1; 9 bases map to TRBD1. The CDR3 runs 17 residues. Germline V lookup: CDR1 MDHEN, CDR2 SYDVKM. V trimming: 3 bases; J trimming: 3 bases; junction bases outside the gene matches: 11. CDR3 sequence (DNA): TGTGCCAGCAGTTTGAGGGGACAGGGAGTTTGGGACACTGAAGCTTTCTTT. Protein product: CASSLRGQGVWDTEAFF. The variable domain in full, completed from reference TRBV28 and TRBJ1-1, reads DVKVTQSSRYLVKRTGEKVFLECVQDMDHENMFWYRQDPGLGLRLIYFSYDVKMKEKGDIPEGYSVSREKKERFSLILESASTNQTSMYLCASSLRGQGVWDTEAFFGQGTRLTVV.

The chain couples TRBV4-2 to TRBJ2-7, with D perhaps TRBD1 (6 bases). Germline V lookup: CDR1 LGHNA, CDR2 YNFKEQ. The CDR3 runs 15 residues. Trimming stripped 3 bases from V and 6 bases from J, with 18 bases between. The CDR3: CASSQGTGTPSEQYF. The CDR3 nucleotides read TGTGCCAGCAGCCAGGGGACCGGGACACCCAGCGAGCAGTACTTC.

The chain couples TRBV18 to TRBJ2-7, with D possibly matching TRBD2 (5 bases). V lost 5 bases and J 1 base, leaving 18 bases between the germline ends. CDR1 and CDR2 from the germline V gene are KGHSH and LQKENI. This CDR3 is built from 16 residues. The CDR3 loop reads CASSAATGSGSYEQYF. The CDR3 DNA reads as TGTGCCAGCTCAGCCGCCACGGGCTCGGGGTCCTACGAGCAGTACTTC.

The chain uses TRBV28 and TRBJ2-5; TRBD1 aligns across 8 bases. This CDR3 has 15 amino acids. Per germline, CDR1 MDHEN and CDR2 SYDVKM. Unmatched junction bases numbered 7, after V lost 2 bases and J lost 5 bases. The CDR3: CASSLGLRGRETQYF. The CDR3 DNA reads TGTGCCAGCAGTTTAGGCCTCAGGGGGCGGGAGACCCAGTACTTC.

The chain is built from TRBV28 and TRBJ1-2, with D possibly TRBD1 on 6 matching bases. The CDR3 covers 14 residues. V shed 8 bases and J shed 6 bases, with 19 bases lying between them. CDR1 and CDR2 (germline): MDHEN, SYDVKM. The CDR3 spells CASLQAMAGDGYTF. Written as DNA, the CDR3 is TGTGCCAGCTTACAAGCGATGGCAGGGGATGGCTACACCTTC.

The CDR3, as DNA: TGCGCCAGCAGCTTGCGTACAGATAACACCGGGGAGCTGTTTTTT. This encodes CASSLRTDNTGELFF. The V gene is TRBV5-1, the J gene TRBJ2-2; D is ambiguous. The V and J ends lost 1 base and 2 bases respectively, with 9 bases between them. Germline CDR1 SGHRS, CDR2 YFSETQ. The CDR3 is made up of 15 amino acids.

This rearrangement joins TRBV27 to TRBJ2-5; 9 nucleotides align to TRBD2. Germline lookup yields CDR1 MNHEY and CDR2 SMNVEV (reference sequence). This CDR3 has 13 amino acids. Trimming removed 7 bases from V and 6 bases from J; junction bases left unmatched: 6. CDR3 protein: CASNGGGAKTQYF. DNA for the CDR3: TGTGCCAGCAATGGCGGGGGGGCAAAGACCCAGTACTTC.

This clone was counted once. V is TRBV7-8 and J is TRBJ1-3, with D possibly matching TRBD1 (6 bases). The V gene's germline CDR1 is SGHVS and CDR2 FQNEAQ. This CDR3 has 18 amino acids. The V end was cut by 6 bases, the J end by 7 bases, with 28 bases between. For the CDR3, the DNA is TGTGCCAGCAGGGATGACCAAGCACAGGGAACACTCTGGAACACCATATATTTT. Translation: CASRDDQAQGTLWNTIYF.

The genes are TRBV19 and TRBJ2-7; 7 bases map to TRBD1. The CDR3 covers 13 residues. Unmatched junction bases numbered 5, after V lost 7 bases and J lost 2 bases. Germline V lookup: CDR1 LNHDA, CDR2 SQIVND (reference sequence). The CDR3 protein is CASMGQKTYEQYF. Written as DNA, the CDR3 is TGTGCCAGTATGGGACAGAAAACCTACGAGCAGTACTTC.

CDR3 amino acids: CASSSMRQAEAFF. In DNA, the CDR3 is TGCGCCAGCAGCTCGATGCGACAGGCCGAAGCTTTCTTT. V gene TRBV5-1 combines with J gene TRBJ1-1, with D maybe TRBD1 (6 bases). CDR3 length equals 13 residues. V was clipped by 3 bases and J by 8 bases, with 14 bases between them. The germline V gene encodes CDR1 SGHRS and CDR2 YFSETQ.

This chain uses TRBV5-1 with TRBJ2-3, with D possibly TRBD2 on 6 matching bases. Germline-derived CDR1 and CDR2 are SGHRS and YFSETQ. The CDR3 sequence is 20 residues long. V was pared by 2 bases and J by 6 bases, with 31 bases between. As DNA, the CDR3 is TGCGCCAGCAGCTTACGAGGCGGCGCCAGGACTACCCGGGCATGGGATACGCAGTATTTT. Its translation: CASSLRGGARTTRAWDTQYF.

The gene calls are TRBV19 and TRBJ1-4; perhaps TRBD1 as D (6 bases). This CDR3 has 15 amino acids. Trimming removed 4 bases at V and 0 bases at J, with 9 bases between. Germline V gene lookup returns CDR1 LNHDA and CDR2 SQIVND (reference sequence). DNA for the CDR3: TGTGCCAGTAGTACAGGGGTGGCAACTAATGAAAAACTGTTTTTT. Protein: CASSTGVATNEKLFF.

V and J are TRBV5-4 and TRBJ1-4; TRBD1 might be the D (5 bases). Germline assignment: CDR1 SGHNT and CDR2 YYREEE (reference sequence). The length of the CDR3 is 13 residues. V was shortened by 1 base and J by 14 bases, with 15 bases between the two germline ends. The CDR3 DNA sequence: TGTGCCAGCAGCTTGTGGGGCGGACCAGGTCTGTTTTTT. Its protein product is CASSLWGGPGLFF.

This chain joins TRBV7-9 and TRBJ1-4; D call uncertain. The CDR3 extends over 14 amino acids. The germline CDR1 and CDR2 sequences are SEHNR and FQNEAQ (reference sequence). The V gene lost 6 bases and the J gene lost 8 bases, with 16 bases spanning the gap. CDR3 nucleotide sequence: TGTGCCAGCAGTCAAATTGTCCCAGAAGAAAAACTGTTTTTT. Encoded protein: CASSQIVPEEKLFF.